The 22 T cell receptor beta chains given below trace back to one sample, sequenced in a study of regulatory T cells in long-lasting Graves disease. Stated time point: newly diagnosed GD, antithyroid drugs for less than 3 months. RNA from PBMCs was the source of the TCR library. Library construction for TCR beta used iRepertoire HTBI primers and Arm-PCR of CDR3 regions. TCRdb ran MiXCR on the multiplex PCR reads and lists one entry per CDR3 protein. The sample yields over 450,000 distinct CDR3 sequences, approximately 12% seen once. These data are also associated with another study on T cells in Graves' hyperthyroidism and ophthalmopathy.

Sequenced here: peripheral blood mononuclear cells (PBMCs), sampled at new diagnosis, from a patient treated with antithyroid drugs. All receptors derive from a woman in her 30s with Graves disease.

This clonotype occurred many times. This sequence joins TRBV2 and TRBJ1-5; weak D call: TRBD1 (5 bases). V was clipped by 6 bases and J by 4 bases, with 10 bases between them. CDR3 size: 13 residues. CDR1 is SNHLY and CDR2 is FYNNEI in the germline V gene. The CDR3 region is CASRWDPNQPQHF. The CDR3 region has the DNA TGTGCCAGCAGGTGGGACCCTAATCAGCCCCAGCATTTT.

With respect to this clonotype: This may stem from a read error, because a much larger clone lies one nucleotide away. The rearrangement links TRBV28 to TRBJ2-3; D ambiguous. CDR1 and CDR2 from the germline V gene are MDHEN and SYDVKM. V was cut by 5 bases and J by 4 bases, with 4 bases left in between. The CDR3 extends over 11 amino acids. CDR3 loop: CASSVSDTQYF. The CDR3 DNA reads as TGTGCCAGCAGTGTCTCAGATACGCAGTATTTT.

This chain connects TRBV27 to TRBJ2-3; possibly TRBD2 for D (5 bases). The CDR3 is made up of 17 amino acids. Germline CDR1 MNHEY, CDR2 SMNVEV (reference sequence). The V end lost 1 base, the J end lost 2 bases, and 16 bases lay between the germline ends. CDR3 bases: TGTGCCAGCAGTTTATTGGCTAGCTCTGGGTTCACAGATACGCAGTATTTT. It is translated as CASSLLASSGFTDTQYF.

This sequence joins TRBV7-2 and TRBJ1-2; tentative D call: TRBD1 (6 bases). V shed 10 bases and J shed 4 bases, with 13 bases lying between them. From germline, CDR1 is SGHTA and CDR2 FQGNSA. The CDR3 has 12 residues. The CDR3 loop is CATADRLYGYTF. The DNA of the CDR3 is TGTGCCACCGCCGACAGGCTCTATGGCTACACCTTC. Full variable domain (outside the CDR3, taken from reference TRBV7-2 and TRBJ1-2): GAGVSQSPSNKVTEKGKDVELRCDPISGHTALYWYRQSLGQGLEFLIYFQGNSAPDKSGLPSDRFSAERTGGSVSTLTIQRTQQEDSAVYLCATADRLYGYTFGSGTRLTVV.

In its sample, this clonotype was seen many times. The chain employs TRBV27 and TRBJ1-6; a weak D match, TRBD1 (5 bases). This CDR3 is built from 15 residues. Trimming removed 3 bases from V and 4 bases from J, with 10 bases in between. Germline-derived CDR1 and CDR2 are MNHEY and SMNVEV (reference sequence). The CDR3 region has the DNA TGTGCCAGCAGTTTCATGGACATATATAATTCACCCCTCCACTTT. This sequence encodes CASSFMDIYNSPLHF.

This clonotype has only a few counts. The chain links TRBV19 to TRBJ1-5; TRBD1 is a possible D gene (6 bases). This CDR3 has 12 amino acids. Trimming took off 9 bases at V and 9 bases at J, with 15 bases between the two ends. Germline V gene data show CDR1 as LNHDA and CDR2 as SQIVND (reference sequence). This CDR3 reads CASEQGGMPQHF. CDR3 DNA: TGTGCCAGCGAACAAGGGGGGATGCCCCAGCATTTT.

V is TRBV20-1 and J is TRBJ1-5, with D hard to call. Germline V lookup: CDR1 DFQATT, CDR2 SNEGSKA (reference sequence). V gave up 3 bases and J gave up 0 bases, with 12 bases separating them. The CDR3 extends over 15 amino acids. As DNA, the CDR3 is TGCAGTGCTAGGGATCTGAAATATAGCAATCAGCCCCAGCATTTT. It encodes CSARDLKYSNQPQHF.

Many counts were recorded for this clonotype. V and J are TRBV20-1 and TRBJ2-3; D is uncertain. CDR1 and CDR2 (germline): DFQATT, SNEGSKA (reference sequence). The CDR3 extends over 18 amino acids. V shed 3 bases and J shed 0 bases, with 22 bases lying between them. The CDR3, as DNA: TGCAGTGCTAGCTTGTCAAACCGGGTCGGAGCTAGCACAGATACGCAGTATTTT. Encoded protein: CSASLSNRVGASTDTQYF.

Note on this clonotype: Germline is not matched at one junction end, which may reflect a read error. The V gene is TRBV5-8, the J gene TRBJ2-7; possibly TRBD1 for D (6 bases). Germline CDR1 SGHTS, CDR2 YDEGEE. This CDR3 comprises 16 residues. The CDR3 sequence: CASGFEQGGFGYEQHF. The CDR3 nucleotides are TGTGCCAGCGGCTTCGAACAAGGGGGATTCGGGTACGAGCAGCACTTC.

This clonotype appeared many times. This chain joins TRBV6-5 and TRBJ2-7, with D perhaps TRBD1 (5 bases). Trimming pared 2 bases from V and 7 bases from J, leaving 6 bases between. The CDR3 extends over 11 amino acids. Germline-derived CDR1 and CDR2 are MNHEY and SVGAGI. CDR3 DNA sequence: TGTGCCAGCAGTTACGGGGCAGAGCAGTACTTC. Translation: CASSYGAEQYF.

The sample holds a few counts of this clonotype. The genes are TRBV3-1 and TRBJ1-2; TRBD1 might be the D (5 bases). The CDR3 extends over 15 amino acids. Deletions cut 1 base from V and 2 bases from J, with 11 bases between. The V gene's germline CDR1 is LGHDT and CDR2 YNNKEL (reference sequence). Here the CDR3 reads CASSQASGPNYGYTF. CDR3 sequence (DNA): TGTGCCAGCAGCCAAGCGTCAGGGCCGAACTATGGCTACACCTTC.

This clonotype was seen only a few times. The chain couples TRBV20-1 to TRBJ2-7, with 12 nucleotides matching TRBD2. Germline V gives CDR1 DFQATT, CDR2 SNEGSKA (reference sequence). CDR3 size: 16 residues. V gave up 0 bases and J gave up 0 bases; unmatched junction bases: 3. CDR3 loop: CSARDLTSGSSYEQYF. CDR3 nucleotides: TGCAGTGCTAGAGACCTGACTAGCGGGAGCTCCTACGAGCAGTACTTC.

This clonotype was counted ten times or more. The chain combines TRBV12-5 with TRBJ2-3; 7 bases align to TRBD2. The length of the CDR3 is 19 residues. V shed 0 bases and J 4 bases; nucleotides not matched to a gene: 16. The germline gives CDR1 LGHNT, CDR2 FRNRAP. The CDR3 loop is CASGLVIGAARESADTQYF. CDR3 nucleotides: TGTGCTAGTGGTTTGGTAATAGGGGCGGCGCGGGAGAGTGCAGATACGCAGTATTTT.

A few counts support this clonotype. This chain joins TRBV11-2 and TRBJ2-3; no definite D call. The length of the CDR3 is 12 residues. Germline CDR1 reads SGHAT; CDR2 reads FQNNGV. Trimming removed 3 bases at V and 5 bases at J, with 6 bases between. The CDR3 nucleotides read TGTGCCAGCAGCTTTCGGAAAGATACGCAGTATTTT. It encodes CASSFRKDTQYF.

This clonotype appeared many times. CDR3: CASSLEQSEQFF. The CDR3 DNA reads as TGTGCCAGCAGCTTAGAACAGTCTGAGCAGTTCTTC. The rearrangement joins TRBV11-3 to TRBJ2-1; D unresolved. Germline V gene sequence: CDR1 SGHNT, CDR2 YENEEA. Trimming cost V 0 bases and J 9 bases, with 6 bases left between them. CDR3 length equals 12 residues.

Many counts were recorded for this clonotype. The chain couples TRBV28 to TRBJ1-5; D remains unclear. CDR3 length equals 13 residues. V lost 7 bases, J lost 9 bases, and 16 bases lay in between. The germline gives CDR1 MDHEN, CDR2 SYDVKM. In nucleotides, the CDR3 is TGTGCCAGCACAAAGACGGGGAGAGGGCCCCAGCATTTT. This encodes CASTKTGRGPQHF.

In its sample, this clonotype was seen many times. The DNA for the CDR3 is TGTGCCAGCAGCCAAGGGCTTCTGGGGGCAGATACGCAGTATTTT. This sequence encodes CASSQGLLGADTQYF. The V gene is TRBV4-2, the J gene TRBJ2-3; D could derive from TRBD1 or TRBD2 (5 bases each). Germline V gene lookup returns CDR1 LGHNA and CDR2 YNFKEQ. Trimming cost V 1 base and J 4 bases, with 12 bases left between them. The CDR3 consists of 15 residues.

The chain couples TRBV27 to TRBJ1-3; no clear D. This CDR3 contains 16 residues. CDR1 MNHEY and CDR2 SMNVEV come from the germline V gene (reference sequence). Trimming removed 0 bases from V and 1 base from J, with 10 bases in between. In DNA form, the CDR3 reads TGTGCCAGCAGTTTATCTGGCAGTGCATCTGGAAACACCATATATTTT. Protein: CASSLSGSASGNTIYF.

This clonotype has more than one count but fewer than ten. The chain has TRBV5-5 and TRBJ2-5; D is undetermined. Trimming stripped 0 bases from V and 6 bases from J, with 15 bases between. CDR1 and CDR2 (germline): SGHKS, YYEKEE (reference sequence). The CDR3 sequence is 15 residues long. CDR3 sequence reads: CASSLAVAGGQTQYF. The CDR3 DNA reads TGTGCCAGCAGCTTGGCCGTGGCAGGCGGTCAGACCCAGTACTTC.

The table lists this clonotype with many counts. The genes are TRBV2 and TRBJ1-6; the D is unclear. V lost 1 base to trimming and J lost 9 bases, with 16 bases between them. The germline gives CDR1 SNHLY, CDR2 FYNNEI. The CDR3 sequence is 16 residues long. This chain's CDR3 is CASSEEAIRIGSPLHF. CDR3 bases: TGTGCCAGCAGTGAAGAGGCCATCCGTATTGGTTCACCCCTCCACTTT.

This clonotype was observed at least ten times. The chain has TRBV13 and TRBJ2-7; D call uncertain. V was cut by 4 bases and J by 0 bases, with 13 bases left in between. The CDR3 is 15 amino acids. Germline values: CDR1 PRHDT, CDR2 FYEKMQ (reference sequence). The CDR3 here is CASSSTSELSYEQYF. DNA of the CDR3: TGTGCCAGCAGCTCTACATCCGAGCTCTCCTACGAGCAGTACTTC.

This clonotype was detected many times. V and J are TRBV20-1 and TRBJ2-7, with TRBD2 matching 8 bases. Trimming at V came to 1 base and at J to 5 bases, leaving 10 bases not matched to a gene. CDR1 DFQATT and CDR2 SNEGSKA come from the germline V gene (reference sequence). The CDR3 totals 15 residues. CDR3: CSARGGRFSVHEQYF. The CDR3 coding sequence is TGCAGTGCTAGAGGCGGGAGGTTCTCTGTCCACGAGCAGTACTTC.